Listed here are 21 T cell receptor beta chains from one sample, sequenced in a study of CD8 T cells in ankylosing spondylitis. TCRdb analysed the 5' RACE reads with MiXCR anew, one entry per CDR3 protein. The table shows some 90,000 distinct CDR3 sequences, with 27% occurring only once. The specimen was blood, either unsorted or a sorted T cell fraction (not recorded which). The receptor source for this set is a male donor with ankylosing spondylitis or in good health (not recorded which).

A remark on this clonotype: It may be a read error: a sequence one base away is much more abundant. The chain combines TRBV5-1 with TRBJ1-1; 7 bases match TRBD1. The CDR3 consists of 13 residues. Germline-derived CDR1 and CDR2 are SGHRS and YFSETQ. With 0 bases clipped from V and 11 bases from J, the junction kept 7 bases outside the gene matches. The CDR3 DNA reads as TGCGCCAGCAGCTTGGAGACAGGGCCTACGGCTTTCTTT. It encodes CASSLETGPTAFF.

V and J are TRBV7-2 and TRBJ2-5, with TRBD2 matching over 10 bases. Germline trimming cut 3 bases from V and 3 bases from J; bases unmatched to any gene: 4. The CDR3 loop spans 15 amino acids. CDR1 is SGHTA, CDR2 FQGNSA, per germline. The CDR3 is CASSFSGTSEETQYF. The CDR3 region has the DNA TGTGCCAGCAGCTTTAGTGGGACTAGCGAAGAGACCCAGTACTTC.

The chain combines TRBV11-3 with TRBJ2-7; D not certain. CDR1 and CDR2 from the germline V gene are SGHNT and YENEEA. The V and J ends lost 5 bases and 3 bases respectively, with 11 bases between them. The CDR3 runs 13 residues. The CDR3, as DNA: TGTGCCAGCAGCGAAGCACAGAGCTACGAGCAGTACTTC. Translated, it gives CASSEAQSYEQYF.

This clonotype was seen more than once but under ten times. The rearrangement links TRBV15 to TRBJ2-3; D call uncertain. Trimming stripped 1 base from V and 13 bases from J, with 18 bases between. This CDR3 is built from 14 residues. The germline gives CDR1 LNHNV, CDR2 YYDKDF (reference sequence). CDR3 sequence (DNA): TGTGCCACCAGCAGAGGGCCGGGTGCCCCCGTGGAGTATTTT. Translated, it gives CATSRGPGAPVEYF.

The chain links TRBV5-5 to TRBJ2-1; the match to TRBD2 covers 9 bases. Germline-derived CDR1 and CDR2 are SGHKS and YYEKEE (reference sequence). The CDR3 covers 15 residues. V lost 0 bases to trimming and J lost 7 bases; unmatched junction nucleotides: 5. This CDR3 is CASSLVVAGVNEQFF. Here the CDR3 DNA reads TGTGCCAGCAGCTTGGTAGTAGCGGGAGTTAATGAGCAGTTCTTC.

This clonotype was seen more than once but under ten times. V is TRBV5-6 and J is TRBJ2-7; 14 nucleotides match TRBD2. V shed 4 bases, J shed 12 bases, and the junction held 6 bases outside the gene matches. Germline CDR1 SGHDT, CDR2 YYEEEE. The CDR3 consists of 13 residues. CDR3 region: CASSQGLAGARYF. The DNA of the CDR3 is TGTGCCAGCAGCCAGGGACTAGCGGGAGCGAGGTACTTC.

This clonotype was observed many times. J is TRBJ2-1 and V is TRBV14, with D perhaps matching TRBD2 (6 bases). Germline lookup yields CDR1 SGHDN and CDR2 FVKESK. The CDR3 extends over 14 amino acids. V lost 1 base, J lost 11 bases, and 15 bases lay in between. DNA of the CDR3: TGTGCCAGCAGCCAAGGCGGTGATAGCGGTCAGCAGTTCTTC. Translating gives CASSQGGDSGQQFF.

V gene TRBV7-9 combines with J gene TRBJ2-7; no definite D call. V lost 5 bases and J lost 3, with 20 bases in between. From germline, CDR1 is SEHNR and CDR2 FQNEAQ (reference sequence). The CDR3 consists of 16 residues. The CDR3 here is CASSPRFVTSIYEQYF. The CDR3 DNA is TGTGCCAGCAGCCCCAGGTTCGTGACCTCGATCTACGAGCAGTACTTC.

A single count supports this clonotype. V gene TRBV20-1 combines with J gene TRBJ1-1; D gene uncertain. Germline V gene sequence: CDR1 DFQATT, CDR2 SNEGSKA (reference sequence). The CDR3 is 15 residues long. Trimming removed 3 bases at V and 0 bases at J, with 14 bases between. CDR3 coding DNA: TGCAGTGCTAGTTTGGTCATCCCAGTGAACACTGAAGCTTTCTTT. Its translation: CSASLVIPVNTEAFF.

The chain joins TRBV5-1 to TRBJ2-3; D call uncertain. Trimming pared 5 bases from V and 2 bases from J, leaving 18 bases between. CDR3 size: 16 residues. The germline CDR1 and CDR2 sequences are SGHRS and YFSETQ. CDR3: CASSPLGRTHTDTQYF. The CDR3 coding sequence is TGCGCCAGCAGTCCACTGGGCAGGACCCACACAGATACGCAGTATTTT.

The chain joins TRBV19 to TRBJ1-1, with a tentative D call TRBD1 (5 bases). V lost 8 bases to trimming and J lost 7 bases, with 23 bases between them. Germline CDR1 reads LNHDA; CDR2 reads SQIVND (reference sequence). The CDR3 has 15 residues. CDR3 residues: CASANRGRVENEAFF. The CDR3 DNA is TGTGCCAGTGCGAATAGAGGCAGGGTTGAAAATGAAGCTTTCTTT.

The rearrangement links TRBV12-3 or TRBV12-4 to TRBJ2-7; 10 bases are a match to TRBD2. V was clipped by 5 bases and J by 4 bases; unmatched bases: 5. The CDR3 runs 14 residues. The chain's CDR3 is CASSDGLAVYEQYF. CDR3 nucleotides: TGTGCCAGCAGTGACGGACTAGCGGTTTACGAGCAGTACTTC.

The genes are TRBV5-1 and TRBJ1-1; perhaps TRBD1 as D (6 bases). CDR1 and CDR2 (germline): SGHRS, YFSETQ. Deletions cut 2 bases from V and 0 bases from J, with 14 bases between. This CDR3 is built from 16 residues. CDR3 sequence: CASSLNRVRMNTEAFF. DNA for the CDR3: TGCGCCAGCAGCTTAAACAGGGTCCGAATGAACACTGAAGCTTTCTTT.

This clonotype has at least ten counts. The chain couples TRBV29-1 to TRBJ1-2; D possibly corresponds to TRBD1 (5 bases). Trimming shortened V by 4 bases and J by 0 bases, and 9 bases separated the two germline ends. The CDR3 is made up of 13 amino acids. CDR1 and CDR2 (germline): SQVTM, ANQGSEA. CDR3 sequence: CSVAPTANYGYTF. The CDR3 DNA reads as TGCAGCGTTGCCCCGACAGCTAACTATGGCTACACCTTC.

This clonotype has only a few counts. V gene TRBV12-3 or TRBV12-4 combines with J gene TRBJ1-1; D is uncertain. The germline V and J ends were trimmed by 4 bases and 11 bases, with 11 bases remaining between them. The CDR3 is 11 residues long. The CDR3 DNA is TGTGCCAGCAGTTCCGGGAGTCGGGCTTTCTTT. Translation: CASSSGSRAFF.

This chain joins TRBV20-1 and TRBJ2-3; TRBD2 agrees at 8 bases. CDR1 is DFQATT, CDR2 SNEGSKA, per germline (reference sequence). This CDR3 region has 15 residues. The V segment lost 8 bases and the J segment 4 bases; nucleotides outside the gene matches: 14. The CDR3 region has the DNA TGCAGTACAAGGGTAGCGGGAAGTGGGGCAGATACGCAGTATTTT. Protein sequence: CSTRVAGSGADTQYF.

V is TRBV10-3 and J is TRBJ2-2, with D unclear. V lost 7 bases and J 0 bases, leaving 9 bases between the germline ends. The CDR3 totals 14 residues. The germline V gene encodes CDR1 ENHRY and CDR2 SYGVKD. The CDR3 here is CAITPATNTGELFF. Here the CDR3 DNA reads TGTGCCATCACCCCAGCTACGAACACCGGGGAGCTGTTTTTT.

This clonotype was seen repeatedly, ten times or more. The chain couples TRBV29-1 to TRBJ2-3; D call uncertain. The V gene's germline CDR1 is SQVTM and CDR2 ANQGSEA. The CDR3 contains 13 residues. Trimming took off 7 bases at V and 0 bases at J, with 11 bases between the two ends. The CDR3 DNA reads as TGCAGCGAAGGACCGACTAGCACAGATACGCAGTATTTT. Its protein is CSEGPTSTDTQYF.

The CDR3 protein is CASSPTGFGANVLTF. In nucleotides, the CDR3 is TGTGCCAGCAGTCCAACAGGGTTTGGGGCCAACGTCCTGACTTTC. J is TRBJ2-6 and V is TRBV3-1, with D possibly matching TRBD1 (6 bases). V was trimmed by 6 bases and J by 3 bases, leaving 12 bases between them. The CDR3 spans 15 residues. Germline CDR1 LGHDT, CDR2 YNNKEL (reference sequence).

There are a few counts of this clonotype. The chain recombines TRBV5-1 with TRBJ2-5; maybe TRBD1 (6 bases). V lost 4 bases and J 2 bases, leaving 12 bases between the germline ends. This CDR3 is 14 amino acids long. The germline gives CDR1 SGHRS, CDR2 YFSETQ. This CDR3 is CASSDGQIQETQYF. The CDR3 nucleotides are TGCGCCAGCAGCGATGGACAGATACAAGAGACCCAGTACTTC.

The rearrangement uses TRBV12-3 or TRBV12-4 and TRBJ2-3, with D maybe TRBD2 (6 bases). Trimming left V 5 bases short and J 2 bases short, with 14 bases between. The CDR3 loop spans 15 amino acids. In DNA form, the CDR3 reads TGTGCCAGCAGTCTCAGACTAGGATTCACAGATACGCAGTATTTT. Residues: CASSLRLGFTDTQYF.